These 7 T cell receptor beta chains were all obtained from the same sample, sequenced in a study of patients and donors after allogeneic stem cell transplantation (dated by TCRdb to the early 2020s). Libraries came from RT-PCR. The sequencing machine was a NextSeq 550. TCRdb reworked the public reads: Q25 trimming with fastp, MiXCR clone assembly, productive beta chains retained. Merged by CDR3 protein, the rows form single entries marked with the most common genes and DNA. This sample lists roughly 960,000 distinct CDR3 sequences; approximately 18% were detected once. 5% to 7.5% of the sample is held by the ten biggest clonotypes. The material sequenced was blood, either unsorted or a sorted T cell fraction (not recorded which). These receptors originate from a human donor who was either an allogeneic HSCT recipient or a stem cell or donor lymphocyte infusion donor (not recorded which). It is not recorded whose cells these are; they may come from a transplant donor.

This clonotype was seen a handful of times. This chain connects TRBV5-1 to TRBJ2-3, with D tentatively TRBD1 or TRBD2 (8 bases each). V was shortened by 8 bases and J by 4 bases, with 17 bases between the two germline ends. Germline V gene sequence: CDR1 SGHRS, CDR2 YFSETQ. This CDR3 has 14 amino acids. For the CDR3, the DNA is TGCGCCAGTAGCGGGACAGGTCTCCCAGATACGCAGTATTTT. It encodes CASSGTGLPDTQYF.

The V call is TRBV20-1, the J call TRBJ2-7, with D possibly TRBD1 on 6 matching bases. V lost 4 bases, J lost 4 bases, and 11 bases lay in between. The CDR3 runs 12 residues. Looked up from germline, CDR1 is DFQATT and CDR2 is SNEGSKA (reference sequence). The CDR3 is CSATGTSYEQYF. The CDR3 DNA follows: TGCAGTGCTACCGGGACATCTTACGAGCAGTACTTC.

The chain has TRBV29-1 and TRBJ2-5; TRBD2 agrees at 8 bases. With V trimmed by 6 bases and J by 5 bases, 11 bases remained unmatched. Germline-derived CDR1 and CDR2 are SQVTM and ANQGSEA. This CDR3 is built from 14 residues. In nucleotides, the CDR3 is TGCAGCGTAAAGCGGGAGCAGGTCGAGGAGACCCAGTACTTC. It specifies CSVKREQVEETQYF.

The table lists this clonotype with a few counts. The gene calls are TRBV2 and TRBJ2-1; possibly TRBD1 for D (5 bases). Looked up from germline, CDR1 is SNHLY and CDR2 is FYNNEI. The CDR3 has 15 amino acids. V lost 0 bases to trimming and J lost 3 bases, with 9 bases between them. CDR3: CASSEALRGYNEQFF. CDR3 DNA: TGTGCCAGCAGTGAAGCGCTTAGGGGCTACAATGAGCAGTTCTTC.

This clonotype was seen more than once but under ten times. The germline gene is not matched at one end of the junction; a read error may be the cause. The V call is TRBV6-1, the J call TRBJ2-4; no firm D call. Germline V lookup: CDR1 MNHNS, CDR2 SASEGT. The CDR3 runs to 13 residues. The CDR3 is CASSRLKVRGEIF. The CDR3 DNA reads as TGTGCCAGCAGCCGTTTAAAAGTGCGTGGGGAAATTTTC.

The sample holds a few counts of this clonotype. The rearrangement joins TRBV20-1 to TRBJ2-7; TRBD1 matches 7 bases. Germline trimming cut 4 bases from V and 5 bases from J; bases unmatched to any gene: 8. In germline, CDR1 is DFQATT, CDR2 SNEGSKA (reference sequence). There are 13 residues in the CDR3. DNA of the CDR3: TGCAGTGCTAAGGTGACAGGGTCGCACGAGCAGTACTTC. It translates to CSAKVTGSHEQYF.

This clonotype was observed a handful of times. The chain links TRBV20-1 to TRBJ2-5; 9 bases fit TRBD2. V was pared by 1 base and J by 2 bases, with 5 bases of the junction left unmatched. This CDR3 has 15 residues. The germline V gene has CDR1 DFQATT and CDR2 SNEGSKA (reference sequence). This CDR3 reads CSARASGTYQETQYF. For the CDR3, the DNA is TGCAGTGCTAGAGCTAGCGGGACCTATCAAGAGACCCAGTACTTC.